The present TCR beta chain was sequenced within a study of regulatory T cells in long-lasting Graves disease (dated by TCRdb to 2020 to 2023). Describing the broader study: Antithyroid drugs had been taken for less than 3 months by newly diagnosed Graves' disease patients. Persistent Graves' disease patients were compared with newly diagnosed Graves' disease patients by peripheral blood TCR sequencing and RNA sequencing. The study was registered as a clinical trial and conducted in China. TCR sequencing covered some 13 persistent and roughly 20 newly diagnosed Graves' disease patients, some 35 samples in total.

V lost 4 bases and J lost 9 bases; the stretch between them is 15 bases long. The CDR3, cysteine through phenylalanine, is 14 amino acids long. The kept DNA is CDR3 alone, 42 bases in frame from the first base. The germline V gene (reference sequence) specifies MNHEY as CDR1 and SMNVEV as CDR2. In regard to this clonotype: No antigen is known for it. One base away there is no much larger clone; base qualities are not given.

Summary of the overall study and its limitations: The small sample size was acknowledged by the authors as a limitation that may reduce accuracy. Lower TCR Shannon entropy and fewer highly expanded clones were observed in persistent Graves' disease patients than in newly diagnosed patients, which suggested clonal expansion. The study examined only peripheral blood because the primary lesion, thyroid tissue, could not be accessed. TRBV28, TRBJ1-2 and TRBJ2-5 were preferentially used in persistent disease, while TRBV20-1 and TRBJ2-1 were favored in newly diagnosed disease. Sequencing and analysis were limited to the TCR beta chain. Patients with persistent disease shared more public clonotypes (under 3,000) than newly diagnosed patients did (966).

The library was made by multiplex PCR. For sequencing, an Illumina HiSeq 4000 was employed. To build TCR beta libraries, CDR3 regions were amplified by Arm-PCR using iRepertoire HTBI primers. Gel purification was performed on PCR products prior to sequencing. As for how the authors treated the data: Across samples, fewer than 70 TRBV and 13 to 15 TRBJ segments were identified and used for gene usage analysis of CDR3 amino acid clonotypes. COPE and FqMerger were used to merge the filtered high-quality paired reads into contigs. BLAST was used to align contigs to the IMGT TRBV, TRBD and TRBJ reference genes, and CDR3 was defined following IMGT. Any clonotype with a frequency above 0.1% was counted as a highly expanded clone. Shannon entropy was used to measure repertoire diversity, and the Gini coefficient was used to measure V-J evenness. Public clonotypes were defined as clonotypes shared by more than one individual. Using fastp at Q25 and MiXCR, TCRdb reprocessed the public reads and kept productive beta chains. Records with the same CDR3 protein are collapsed into one entry carrying the most frequent genes and DNA. TCRdb, not the original authors, processed these V and J calls. Present in this sample are more than 450,000 distinct CDR3 sequences, around 15% of which were seen just once. The ten largest clones take up 9% to 15% of the sample.

The time point label corresponds to: newly diagnosed GD, antithyroid drugs for less than 3 months. RNA was extracted from PBMCs in TRIzol for both TCR sequencing and RNA sequencing. The diagnosis of Graves' disease followed American Thyroid Association guidelines. Patients for the study were recruited at an endocrinology department in Xi'an, China. Each patient gave about 9.1 milliliters of peripheral blood, collected in an EDTA anticoagulant tube. Ficoll Paque Plus density gradient separation was used to isolate PBMCs, and no further T cell sorting was performed. RNA quality was checked with an Agilent 2100 Bioanalyzer and agarose gel, and concentration with a NanoDrop 2000. These data were also filed under a second study, of T cells in Graves' hyperthyroidism and ophthalmopathy. Taken from the second paper: Stable Graves' hyperthyroidism was defined as the absence of progression to ophthalmopathy over 18 months of follow-up. Hyperthyroidism patients were aged 18 to 65 years and newly diagnosed, with disease duration of less than 2 months. Exclusion was applied to patients with uncontrolled infections, other autoimmune diseases, pregnancy or lactation. Diagnoses relied on clinical symptoms, serum thyroxine and TRAb, thyroid ultrasound and orbital computed tomography. A first-round RT-PCR of the TCR CDR3 used the HTBI primer set with the Qiagen OneStep RT-PCR kit. Most expanded thyroid clonotypes (frequency above 0.001) were also found in blood, which suggests that blood repertoires may mirror thyroid immune responses. Ophthalmopathy was separated from stable hyperthyroidism by a 13 V-J signature model, with roughly 88% sensitivity and approximately 84% specificity obtained in cross-validation and 80%/75% obtained in testing. During validation, the model predicted progression to ophthalmopathy a median of approximately six months ahead of onset, with almost 71% sensitivity and more than 72% specificity. To identify distinguishing TCR V-J signatures, a discovery cohort of 100 patients was used, comprising 43 with Graves' ophthalmopathy and around 60 with stable Graves' hyperthyroidism. Prospective prediction of ophthalmopathy was tested in an independent validation cohort consisting of 18 hyperthyroidism patients and around 16 patients who later progressed to ophthalmopathy. For training and testing, the 100 or so patients in the discovery cohort were randomly divided in a 7:3 ratio. In addition, the study compared T-cell repertoires in thyroid tissue and in blood from about six Graves' hyperthyroidism patients. Once sampling was done, hyperthyroidism patients were given methimazole at a starting dose of 30 mg daily, whereas ophthalmopathy patients were given high-dose intravenous methylprednisolone. A second multiplex PCR round built the libraries, followed by size selection and purification. Paired-end sequencing of the libraries was performed with 100 bp reads on an Illumina HiSeq2000. SOAPnuke was used to process the raw data, removing reads that contained adapters or uncalled bases, had a mean Phred below 15, or lacked an exact match to the constant primer or identifier. COPE v1.2.5 was used to merge high-quality paired reads, and clonotypes were defined as unique nucleotide sequences. MiTCR v1.1 was used to align clonotypes to the IMGT TRBV, TRBD and TRBJ reference segments. The analysis included only V-J combinations with a frequency above 0.0001, which together covered around 99% of the repertoires. A TCS score was defined as the ratio of F50 (clonal expansion) to E x V (chaos), with BLOSUM62-based TCRdist applied between CDR3 peptides within each V-J. Welch's t-statistics and random forest reduced roughly 540 V-J features to roughly 13, which were used in a naive Bayes classifier (R e1071). Sample size was not statistically predetermined, and investigators were not blinded to group allocation. TCR Vbeta CDR3 sequencing of some 140 peripheral blood samples (43 ophthalmopathy, under 80 hyperthyroidism and about 17 progressor patients) is reported in the paper.

In this chain, TRBV27 is recombined with TRBJ1-4, and possibly TRBD1, on 5 matching bases. The sequencing used peripheral blood mononuclear cells (PBMCs), collected at new diagnosis, from a patient treated with antithyroid drugs. This receptor was taken from a man aged 35 to 55 with Graves disease. Donor details come from another sample of the same person, matched by shared clones. The sequence in DNA is TGTGCCAGCAGTTCGTTAGGGGTTGTTAAAAAACTGTTTTTT. Translated, this gives CASSSLGVVKKLFF.